This note documents a single T cell receptor (beta chain) sequence. In the authors' workflow: How many nucleated cells were present was estimated from reference gene primer amplification. Generated by immunoSEQ multiplex PCR, the TCRdb table keeps only in-frame clones and is missing some. For V, J and clone size, that table is used; D and trimming come from the DNA. The top ten hold 7% to 9% of the sample, which has 110,000 or so clones, approximately 82% seen once. The data were taken from a study of blood T cell repertoires in COVID-19. Study background: The study drew acute and convalescent COVID-19 samples from the United States, Italy and Spain. In each case, the material was cDNA or gDNA derived from T cells, B-cell-depleted T cells, or PBMCs.

The CDR3 consists of 15 residues. Trimming cost V 3 bases and J 6 bases; bases outside gene matches: 8. Per germline, CDR1 KGHSH and CDR2 LQKENI. Sequenced sample: peripheral blood. The chain carries TRBV18 and TRBJ2-1; 7 bases fit TRBD2. This TCR was sampled from a woman older than 75 with active or convalescent COVID-19. Here the CDR3 DNA reads TGTGCCAGCTCACCTCGGACTAGGAGAGGCAATGAGCAGTTCTTC. It yields the protein CASSPRTRRGNEQFF. The complete variable domain, with remaining parts taken from reference TRBV18 and TRBJ2-1, reads NAGVMQNPRHLVRRRGQEARLRCSPMKGHSHVYWYRQLPEEGLKFMVYLQKENIIDESGMPKERFSAEFPKEGPSILRIQQVVRGDSAAYFCASSPRTRRGNEQFFGPGTRLTVL.